This T cell receptor (beta chain) was obtained from a study of cytomegalovirus exposure and HLA in healthy donors. As to this clone: As yet, its antigen is unknown.

The protocol was immunoSEQ multiplex PCR, while the TCRdb copy is restricted to in-frame clones and leaves out a portion. The table includes tens of thousands of clones, 95% to 97% detected once. V lost 1 base, J lost 0 bases, and 13 bases lay in between. CDR1 and CDR2 from the germline V gene are SGDLS and YYNGEE. There are 16 residues in the CDR3. Overall study results and limits: Cytomegalovirus-associated TCR beta chains were listed, numbering 150 to 200.

What was sequenced was PBMCs. The TCR sequence derives from a man younger than 35 in good health and CMV-seronegative. The chain has TRBV9 and TRBJ2-5, with a weak D call TRBD2 (5 bases). CDR3: CASSVWSPGNQETQYF. In DNA form, the CDR3 reads TGTGCCAGCAGCGTATGGTCCCCCGGGAACCAAGAGACCCAGTACTTC.